Presented here are 27 T cell receptor beta chains from one specimen sequenced in a study of blood T cell repertoires in COVID-19. Clones were sequenced by immunoSEQ multiplex PCR, and TCRdb holds only the in-frame ones, with some missing. The sample consists of tens of thousands of clones, about 85% of them appearing once. The sequenced sample consisted of peripheral blood. Source of these receptors: a human donor in a cohort sampled during active COVID-19.

The chain is built from TRBV7-2 and TRBJ1-2; TRBD1 is a possible D gene (6 bases). There are 12 residues in the CDR3. The germline V gene encodes CDR1 SGHTA and CDR2 FQGNSA. V was clipped by 3 bases and J by 7 bases, with 9 bases between them. This CDR3 reads CASSLGAAGYTF. The CDR3 bases are TGTGCCAGCAGCTTGGGGGCTGCTGGCTACACCTTC. Supplemented by reference TRBV7-2 and TRBJ1-2, the full variable domain reads GAGVSQSPSNKVTEKGKDVELRCDPISGHTALYWYRQSLGQGLEFLIYFQGNSAPDKSGLPSDRFSAERTGGSVSTLTIQRTQQEDSAVYLCASSLGAAGYTFGSGTRLTVV.

This chain uses TRBV7-9 with TRBJ1-2, with D maybe TRBD1 (6 bases). From germline, CDR1 is SEHNR and CDR2 FQNEAQ (reference sequence). The CDR3 covers 14 residues. V lost 5 bases and J lost 3, with 13 bases in between. CDR3 sequence reads: CASSPRGGDYGYTF. CDR3 nucleotide sequence: TGTGCCAGCAGCCCCAGGGGAGGGGACTATGGCTACACCTTC.

The rearrangement links TRBV9 to TRBJ1-1; D remains ambiguous. CDR1 SGDLS and CDR2 YYNGEE come from the germline V gene. The CDR3 loop spans 15 amino acids. Trimming left V 2 bases short and J 5 bases short, with 16 bases between. As DNA, the CDR3 is TGTGCCAGCAGCGTTACCCCTACCCGCGGAACTGAAGCTTTCTTT. Translated: CASSVTPTRGTEAFF.

This chain joins TRBV7-3 and TRBJ2-3; TRBD2 agrees at 8 bases. Germline V gives CDR1 SGHTA, CDR2 FQGTGA. V trimming: 5 bases; J trimming: 4 bases; junction bases outside the gene matches: 5. The CDR3 has 14 residues. The CDR3 sequence is CASSRGGTPDTQYF. CDR3 nucleotide sequence: TGTGCCAGCAGCCGCGGGGGGACCCCAGATACGCAGTATTTT.

The rearrangement uses TRBV6-4 and TRBJ1-2; weak D call: TRBD1 (5 bases). The CDR3 contains 14 residues. Trimming cost V 3 bases and J 6 bases, with 14 bases left between them. Germline V gene sequence: CDR1 MRHNA, CDR2 SNTAGT. The CDR3 sequence is CASSDGGDSNGYTF. As DNA, the CDR3 is TGTGCCAGCAGTGATGGAGGGGATAGCAATGGCTACACCTTC.

The gene calls are TRBV6-1 and TRBJ1-5; 12 nucleotides line up with TRBD1. This CDR3 is 17 amino acids long. Germline trimming cut 4 bases from V and 4 bases from J; bases unmatched to any gene: 8. Germline V gene lookup returns CDR1 MNHNS and CDR2 SASEGT. CDR3 sequence reads: CASSVGTGGDGNQPQHF. The CDR3 DNA is TGTGCCAGCAGTGTAGGGACAGGGGGCGATGGGAATCAGCCCCAGCATTTT.

The genes are TRBV5-6 and TRBJ1-5, with D perhaps TRBD1 (5 bases). The CDR3 totals 16 residues. CDR1 is SGHDT and CDR2 is YYEEEE in the germline V gene. The V gene lost 4 bases and the J gene lost 2 bases, with 16 bases spanning the gap. The DNA of the CDR3 is TGTGCCAGCAGCCAAACGACTAGGGGTCGCAATCAGCCCCAGCATTTT. Its translation is CASSQTTRGRNQPQHF.

The V call is TRBV9, the J call TRBJ2-2; tentative D call: TRBD2 (6 bases). There are 15 residues in the CDR3. Trimming took 0 bases from V and 6 from J, leaving 12 bases between them. The V gene's germline CDR1 is SGDLS and CDR2 YYNGEE. The DNA for the CDR3 is TGTGCCAGCAGCGTAGACCCTAGCGTCGCCGGGGAGCTGTTTTTT. Protein: CASSVDPSVAGELFF.

V gene TRBV24-1 combines with J gene TRBJ2-1; possible D gene TRBD1, 6 bases. Per germline, CDR1 KGHDR and CDR2 SFDVKD. V was cut by 9 bases and J by 5 bases, with 16 bases left in between. The CDR3 runs to 14 residues. CDR3 sequence: CATEDGTKNNEQFF. In nucleotides, the CDR3 is TGTGCCACCGAGGACGGGACAAAAAACAATGAGCAGTTCTTC.

The chain uses TRBV10-1 and TRBJ1-1, with TRBD1 matching over 8 bases. The CDR3 sequence is 14 residues long. Germline CDR1 is WNHNN and CDR2 is SYGVQD (reference sequence). Germline trimming cut 4 bases from V and 1 base from J; bases unmatched to any gene: 2. CDR3 loop: CASSGDRKNTEAFF. The CDR3 coding sequence is TGCGCCAGCAGTGGGGACAGGAAGAACACTGAAGCTTTCTTT.

J is TRBJ1-2 and V is TRBV4-3, with D tentatively TRBD1 (6 bases). Germline V gene lookup returns CDR1 LGHNA and CDR2 YSLEER. V was cut by 0 bases and J by 3 bases, with 11 bases left in between. The CDR3 is 15 residues long. CDR3 loop: CASSQETQGYYGYTF. The CDR3 DNA reads TGCGCCAGCAGCCAAGAAACGCAGGGGTACTATGGCTACACCTTC.

This clone was observed once. This chain connects TRBV6-2 or TRBV6-3 to TRBJ2-2; D is possibly TRBD2 (5 bases). Looked up from germline, CDR1 is MNHEY and CDR2 is SVGEGT. The CDR3 extends over 15 amino acids. Between the trimmed V and J ends, which lost 5 bases and 2 bases, there was a span of 12 bases. This CDR3 reads CASSLLSGNTGELFF. The CDR3 DNA reads TGTGCCAGCAGTCTTCTCAGCGGTAACACCGGGGAGCTGTTTTTT.

The chain joins TRBV4-3 to TRBJ1-3; tentatively, D is TRBD1 (5 bases). The ends were cut back, 0 bases at V and 4 bases at J, with 10 bases in the middle. Germline V gives CDR1 LGHNA, CDR2 YSLEER. The CDR3 is 15 residues long. As DNA, the CDR3 is TGCGCCAGCAGCCAAGACCGGGGGTTCGGAAACACCATATATTTT. Translating gives CASSQDRGFGNTIYF.

This chain uses TRBV4-3 with TRBJ1-1, with D perhaps TRBD1 (5 bases). The V end lost 0 bases, the J end lost 3 bases, and 8 bases lay between the germline ends. The CDR3 runs to 14 residues. From germline, CDR1 is LGHNA and CDR2 YSLEER. Here the CDR3 DNA reads TGCGCCAGCAGCCAAGACAGGGTTTACACTGAAGCTTTCTTT. This gives the protein CASSQDRVYTEAFF.

This clone was observed once. The V and J genes are TRBV13 and TRBJ2-1, with D hard to call. Germline CDR1 PRHDT, CDR2 FYEKMQ (reference sequence). V gave up 3 bases and J gave up 0 bases, with 9 bases separating them. The CDR3 is 15 residues long. As DNA, the CDR3 is TGTGCCAGCAGCTTGCCTAGACGCTCCTACAATGAGCAGTTCTTC. Its translation: CASSLPRRSYNEQFF.

The chain couples TRBV15 to TRBJ2-7, with 7 bases fitting TRBD1. The ends lost 3 bases at V and 3 bases at J; junction bases unmatched: 2. There are 13 residues in the CDR3. Germline CDR1 reads LNHNV; CDR2 reads YYDKDF (reference sequence). As DNA, the CDR3 is TGTGCCACCAGCAGGAGGGACAGCTACGAGCAGTACTTC. This codes for CATSRRDSYEQYF.

The CDR3 region has the DNA TGTGCCTGGAGTAGGGTTCGAGGAGGTTCTGATGGCTACACCTTC. Protein sequence: CAWSRVRGGSDGYTF. The rearrangement links TRBV30 to TRBJ1-2; D remains unclear. Deletions cut 2 bases from V and 6 bases from J, with 19 bases between. CDR3 length equals 15 residues. Germline loops: CDR1 GTSNPN, CDR2 SVGIG (reference sequence). The whole variable domain, filled in from reference TRBV30 and TRBJ1-2, reads SQTIHQWPATLVQPVGSPLSLECTVEGTSNPNLYWYRQAAGRGLQLLFYSVGIGQISSEVPQNLSASRPQDRQFILSSKKLLLSDSGFYLCAWSRVRGGSDGYTFGSGTRLTVV.

This clone showed up just a few times. The CDR3 coding sequence is TGTGCCAGCAGCCTAGGAGTCAATTCACCCCTCCACTTT. It specifies CASSLGVNSPLHF. This chain connects TRBV3-1 (or the pseudogene TRBV3-2) to TRBJ1-6; the D is unclear. Looked up from germline, CDR1 is LGHDT and CDR2 is YNNKEL (reference sequence). The V end was cut by 4 bases, the J end by 7 bases, with 8 bases between. The CDR3 runs 13 residues.

The sample holds one count of this clone. The chain has TRBV24-1 and TRBJ2-1, with 7 bases matching TRBD2. Germline V lookup: CDR1 KGHDR, CDR2 SFDVKD. With 3 bases clipped from V and 10 bases from J, the junction kept 14 bases outside the gene matches. This CDR3 spans 16 amino acids. Here the CDR3 reads CATSDGFGGVSGEQFF. DNA of the CDR3: TGTGCCACCAGTGATGGCTTTGGGGGGGTCTCGGGAGAGCAGTTCTTC.

The gene calls are TRBV19 and TRBJ2-1; 10 nucleotides align to TRBD2. Germline CDR1 is LNHDA and CDR2 is SQIVND (reference sequence). V lost 5 bases to trimming and J lost 10 bases; unmatched junction nucleotides: 8. CDR3 length: 14 residues. The DNA of the CDR3 is TGTGCCAGTAGTGGTGGAGTAGCGGGAGGCGAGCAGTTCTTC. This sequence encodes CASSGGVAGGEQFF.

The V gene is TRBV18, the J gene TRBJ2-3; possible D gene TRBD1, 6 bases. Deletions cut 5 bases from V and 0 bases from J, with 15 bases between. This CDR3 has 16 amino acids. Per germline, CDR1 KGHSH and CDR2 LQKENI. The CDR3 bases are TGTGCCAGCTCATCACTAGGACAGAAAAGCACAGATACGCAGTATTTT. It encodes CASSSLGQKSTDTQYF.

Worth noting for this clone: This same CDR3 is encoded by further DNA sequences in the sample. The chain couples TRBV4-2 to TRBJ2-5; D is perhaps TRBD1 (5 bases). Trimming took 4 bases from V and 4 from J, leaving 13 bases between them. The CDR3 extends over 14 amino acids. Germline V gene sequence: CDR1 LGHNA, CDR2 YNFKEQ. In nucleotides, the CDR3 is TGTGCCAGCAGCCCAGGCCAGGGAAGAGAGACCCAGTACTTC. Translation: CASSPGQGRETQYF.

The genes are TRBV30 and TRBJ2-6, with 7 bases matching TRBD1. Germline V CDR1 and CDR2: GTSNPN, SVGIG (reference sequence). The CDR3 is made up of 20 amino acids. Trimming removed 0 bases from V and 0 bases from J; junction bases left unmatched: 14. Written as DNA, the CDR3 is TGTGCCTGGAGTGTACGACGGCGGACAGGTTCGAGCTCTGGGGCCAACGTCCTGACTTTC. It translates to CAWSVRRRTGSSSGANVLTF.

The chain carries TRBV19 and TRBJ2-6; D ambiguous. Trimming pared 6 bases from V and 0 bases from J, leaving 9 bases between. Looked up from germline, CDR1 is LNHDA and CDR2 is SQIVND (reference sequence). The CDR3 spans 15 residues. CDR3 sequence reads: CASSPQNSGANVLTF. The CDR3 DNA follows: TGTGCCAGTAGCCCCCAGAACTCTGGGGCCAACGTCCTGACTTTC.

The chain joins TRBV7-2 to TRBJ2-1, with D hard to call. V was cut by 4 bases and J by 0 bases, with 10 bases left in between. Germline assignment: CDR1 SGHTA and CDR2 FQGNSA. The CDR3 totals 15 residues. CDR3 sequence reads: CASSSRKTSYNEQFF. The CDR3 DNA is TGTGCCAGCAGCTCTAGGAAGACCTCCTACAATGAGCAGTTCTTC.

Notes on this clone: This same CDR3 is encoded by further DNA sequences in the sample. The rearrangement links TRBV10-3 to TRBJ2-3, with a weak D call TRBD2 (6 bases). The V end was cut by 0 bases, the J end by 2 bases, with 9 bases between. CDR3 length: 15 amino acids. Per germline, CDR1 ENHRY and CDR2 SYGVKD. CDR3 nucleotides: TGTGCCATCAGTGAGTCTGCGGGGACCACAGATACGCAGTATTTT. Encoded protein: CAISESAGTTDTQYF.

The V gene is TRBV11-2, the J gene TRBJ2-1, with 8 positions matching TRBD2. This CDR3 spans 14 amino acids. V lost 5 bases to trimming and J lost 9 bases; unmatched junction nucleotides: 9. Germline-derived CDR1 and CDR2 are SGHAT and FQNNGV. The CDR3 nucleotides are TGTGCCAGCAGCCAACGGGGGGGTATTTTTGAGCAGTTCTTC. It encodes CASSQRGGIFEQFF.